This T cell receptor (beta chain) was captured in a study of shared clonotypes between healthy human individuals (dated by TCRdb to 2020 to 2022). In terms of the full investigation: Two women and three men aged 18 to 49 years were included in the cohort. Different laboratories and diverse techniques were used to prepare libraries and sequence TCR repertoires, to increase sequencing depth and limit assay-specific biases. Per donor, leukapheresis produced somewhere between about 0.85 and 9.5 billion PBMCs. Blood TCR repertoires of five healthy adults were deeply sequenced to estimate repertoire size and the extent of clonotype sharing between individuals. For each donor, CD4 naive and CD4 memory were each run on three plates, CD8 naive on two plates, and CD8 memory on one plate.

A distance of 9 bases separates the germline ends of V and J, which lose 3 bases and 1 base respectively. The cysteine opens and the phenylalanine closes a CDR3 of 13 amino acids. The sequence is cut down to CDR3 DNA, 39 bases in frame from base 1. CDR1 is given as GTSNPN and CDR2 as SVGIG, both from the germline V gene (reference sequence). Donors were healthy HIV-negative adults with no recently reported acute infections or vaccinations. Every donor was a Caucasian adult living in Nashville, Tennessee, USA. Magnetic negative selection was used to enrich CD4+ T cells, after which naive cells were positively selected on CD45RA and the negative fraction became the memory subset. After blood collection by leukapheresis, PBMCs were isolated using Ficoll-Histopaque density gradient centrifugation and then cryopreserved in the vapor phase of liquid nitrogen. Purity and quantity of every magnetically sorted T cell population were checked by analytical flow cytometry. Each sorted fraction had its genomic DNA isolated and then quantified by UV absorbance on a Nanodrop 2000c.

A word on this clone: Its antigen is unknown. No per-base quality is available; no much larger clone lies one base away.

Using the deep immunoSEQ assay, multiplex PCR amplified TCR CDR3 regions from genomic DNA. Genomic DNA extracted from each cell subset was distributed evenly over all wells of several immunoSEQ 96-well plates, and each plate served as one replicate. For sorted subsets, 150 to 250 ng of genomic DNA, equivalent to tens of thousands of T cell genomes, went into each replicate PCR. Purified libraries were measured with a Qubit 3.0 fluorometer, size-checked on a Bioanalyzer 2100, and measured again with the KAPA Library Quantification kit. Every immunoSEQ 96-well plate was sequenced on a separate single-read 150-cycle Illumina NextSeq 550 flow cell. On the study's bioinformatics: Because only junctional sequences without quality scores were contained in the immunoSEQ output, filtering matching that applied to full-length reads could not be performed. To assign V/J genes and CDR3, sequences were annotated using PyIR, a Python wrapper for IgBLAST v1.9, with IMGT germline references. Reads were filtered out if the reads had weak V/J assignments (E-value above 1e-6), no CDR3, stop codons, out-of-frame junctions, or ambiguous translated residues. V3J clonotypes were defined as sequences sharing the same inferred V gene, J gene, and CDR3 amino acid sequence. To compute the percentage overlap between repertoires, the number of shared unique clonotypes was divided by the size of the smaller repertoire. RTK rarefaction, the Chao1 estimator, and Recon v2.1 estimates of unobserved clonotypes were used to assess repertoire richness. Generation probabilities for all TCRbeta clonotypes obtained by the gDNA method from a handful of donors were computed using OLGA. TCRdb's version of the immuneACCESS table is confined to in-frame rearrangements and falls short of the full clone set. An unresolved V gene accounts for under half of the shortfall where checked; the remainder is of unknown origin. That table is the source of V, J and clone size, and D and trimming were worked out from the DNA. For this sample there are approximately 2.5 million clones; roughly 93% appear just once. The ten top clones hold roughly 0.36% of the sample.

General findings and caveats noted by the study authors: Based on pairwise subsampling, the degree of clonotype sharing among donors was expected to be affected by sequencing depth. Compared with non-shared clonotypes, clonotypes shared by all four sorted-subset donors had higher generation probabilities. Incomplete sequencing was indicated by rarefaction of sorted-subset datasets, despite the large sequencing depth. Sampling was restricted to blood, and TCR repertoires in tissue are likely to differ from TCR repertoires in blood. When a few donors were compared, the shared fraction of clonotypes was about 5% for naive CD4, approximately 3.5% for naive CD8, roughly 2.5% for memory CD4, and less than 0.45% for memory CD8. The small number of donors limited the genetic and exposure-history diversity represented. Larger estimated clonotype richness was generally found for naive subsets than for memory subsets.

This TCR came from a man aged 18 to 29 in good health. Some clones in this sample may be carry-over from other donors' samples. The chain uses TRBV30 and TRBJ1-1, with the D gene not confidently named. Source material: naive CD4+ T cells from PBMCs. Sample cell subset or site, as interpreted from the label and publication: CD45RA+ positively selected. In nucleotides, the sequence is TGTGCCTGGAGGGCTGGCCCGAACACTGAAGCTTTCTTT. This gives the protein CAWRAGPNTEAFF.